This T cell receptor beta chain was captured in a study of T cells in tuberculosis. Cells were sorted from thawed PBMC rested overnight and stained with GMM-loaded CD1B tetramer, viability dye and anti-CD3. C32 glucose monomycolate from Rhodococcus equi was loaded onto the CD1B tetramers. The method was immunoSEQ multiplex PCR; TCRdb's version includes in-frame clones alone and lacks a portion of them. The sample lists more than 45,000 clones, around 90% occurring once. The TCR comes from an adult woman with latent tuberculosis. Sequenced input: CD1b-GMM tetramer-negative cells sorted from PBMCs.

In DNA form, the CDR3 reads TGTGCCAGCAGTTCCACCCTCTTAGCAGATACGCAGTATTTT. Its translation is CASSSTLLADTQYF. This rearrangement joins TRBV27 to TRBJ2-3; D not certain. There are 14 residues in the CDR3. Trimming left V 4 bases short and J 4 bases short, with 12 bases between. The germline CDR1 and CDR2 sequences are MNHEY and SMNVEV (reference sequence).